This T cell receptor beta chain came from a study of vaccination effects on CD4 cells after COVID-19. Study-level information: Post-vaccine specimens were collected at a median of 72 days following the second dose.

Culture lasted about ten days before CD4+ T cell isolation. The person was diagnosed with PCR-confirmed SARS-CoV-2 infection between March and December 2020. All participants had two doses of either the BNT162b2 or mRNA-1273 vaccine. Cells had half their medium changed to IL-2 medium on days 3 and 7. A remark on this clone: The antigen is not known.

Assay used: immunoSEQ multiplex PCR; TCRdb lists only in-frame clones, some missing. Among roughly 51,000 clones listed, under 85% were seen once. Per germline, CDR1 SGHRS and CDR2 YFSETQ. The CDR3 loop spans 15 amino acids. V shed 5 bases, J shed 5 bases, and the junction held 12 bases outside the gene matches. Sequencing used CD4+ T cells from PBMCs cultured without peptide, obtained after COVID-19 vaccination. This clonotype was obtained from a human donor who had a prior SARS-CoV-2 infection. This chain links TRBV5-1 with TRBJ2-5; 7 nucleotides line up with TRBD2. CDR3 DNA sequence: TGCGCCAGCAGTTGGGGGGGTCGGTTGGGGGAGACCCAGTACTTC. Translated: CASSWGGRLGETQYF.